These 26 T cell receptor beta chains originate from one sample sequenced in a study of blood T cells in healthy people across ages. A second PCR of about 7 to 11 cycles used a sample-barcoded 5' primer and a J-beta primer mix. TCRdb recomputed calls from the 5' RACE reads with MiXCR, one row per CDR3 protein. This sample carries almost 1 million distinct CDR3 sequences, just over 50% of them seen once, and the ten largest clones take about 22%. The sequenced material came from blood. Receptors were obtained from a woman aged 60-75 years in good health.

A few counts support this clonotype. The rearrangement joins TRBV5-1 to TRBJ2-3, with 8 bases identical to TRBD1. The CDR3 spans 17 residues. Per germline, CDR1 SGHRS and CDR2 YFSETQ. The ends lost 4 bases at V and 4 bases at J; junction bases unmatched: 14. DNA of the CDR3: TGCGCCAGCAGCACGCAACCGGGACAGGCTCTCTCAGATACGCAGTATTTT. Its translation: CASSTQPGQALSDTQYF.

The chain carries TRBV27 and TRBJ2-3; 9 bases line up with TRBD2. The germline gives CDR1 MNHEY, CDR2 SMNVEV (reference sequence). The CDR3 loop spans 17 amino acids. The trim removed 8 bases at V and 1 base at J, leaving 13 bases unmatched. In DNA form, the CDR3 reads TGTGCCAGCGGTCCCCAGATCTTAGCGGGAGGCACAGATACGCAGTATTTT. Protein sequence: CASGPQILAGGTDTQYF.

This clonotype occurred a few times. The chain has TRBV6-6 and TRBJ1-1, with a possible D match to TRBD1 (6 bases). The length of the CDR3 is 17 residues. Germline V gene sequence: CDR1 MNHNY, CDR2 SVGAGI (reference sequence). V shed 2 bases and J shed 5 bases, with 21 bases lying between them. CDR3 sequence: CASSYTTGGQGGTEAFF. CDR3 DNA sequence: TGTGCCAGCAGTTACACCACGGGGGGGCAAGGGGGGACTGAAGCTTTCTTT.

V and J are TRBV5-5 and TRBJ2-3; 8 bases map to TRBD2. Germline CDR1 reads SGHKS; CDR2 reads YYEKEE (reference sequence). This CDR3 is built from 15 residues. The V gene end was trimmed by 3 bases and the J gene end by 2 bases; junction bases not matched to a gene: 5. The CDR3 nucleotides are TGTGCCAGCAGCTACCCAGCGGGAGTCACAGATACGCAGTATTTT. It is translated as CASSYPAGVTDTQYF.

This clonotype appeared a few times. As DNA, the CDR3 is TGTGCCAGCAGCTTGGGAAACGGACCTCACAATGAGCAGTTCTTC. It specifies CASSLGNGPHNEQFF. The chain uses TRBV5-5 and TRBJ2-1; D gene unclear. Germline CDR1 reads SGHKS; CDR2 reads YYEKEE (reference sequence). The CDR3 length is 15 residues. V was trimmed by 0 bases and J by 5 bases, leaving 12 bases between them. Filled out from reference TRBV5-5 and TRBJ2-1, the complete variable domain reads DAGVTQSPTHLIKTRGQQVTLRCSPISGHKSVSWYQQVLGQGPQFIFQYYEKEERGRGNFPDRFSARQFPNYSSELNVNALLLGDSALYLCASSLGNGPHNEQFFGPGTRLTVL.

This chain's CDR3 is CASNIGGTDTQYF. DNA for the CDR3: TGTGCCAGCAACATCGGCGGCACAGATACGCAGTATTTT. The chain recombines TRBV28 with TRBJ2-3, with unresolved D. The CDR3 is made up of 13 amino acids. The V end was cut by 7 bases, the J end by 1 base, with 9 bases between. Germline assignment: CDR1 MDHEN and CDR2 SYDVKM.

The chain has TRBV6-2 or TRBV6-3 and TRBJ2-4, with D unresolved. The DNA end lines up better with TRBJ2-7; the J call may be wrong. The CDR3 loop spans 14 amino acids. Germline V CDR1 and CDR2: MNHEY, SVGEGT. The CDR3 DNA reads TGTGCCAGCAGTTACGCCTCAACAAGCTTCGAGCAGTACTTC. Its translation is CASSYASTSFEQYF.

V is TRBV6-2 or TRBV6-3 and J is TRBJ2-1, with a weak D call TRBD1 (6 bases). Germline V gene lookup returns CDR1 MNHEY and CDR2 SVGEGT. The CDR3 loop spans 24 amino acids. Trimming shortened V by 0 bases and J by 4 bases, and 37 bases separated the two germline ends. The CDR3 DNA reads as TGTGCCAGCAGTTACTCGAGGGTAGCAGGCCATGGGGTGGACCGAAGGGACAAATACAATGAGCAGTTCTTC. This translates into CASSYSRVAGHGVDRRDKYNEQFF.

There are a few counts of this clonotype. This rearrangement joins TRBV4-2 to TRBJ1-2; D is possibly TRBD1 (5 bases). The CDR3 covers 14 residues. V was pared by 5 bases and J by 4 bases, with 14 bases between. The V gene's germline CDR1 is LGHNA and CDR2 YNFKEQ. The CDR3 region is CASSEAGDSYGYTF. In DNA, the CDR3 is TGTGCCAGCAGCGAAGCGGGGGACTCCTATGGCTACACCTTC.

V is TRBV7-2 and J is TRBJ2-7; D not resolved. Trimming stripped 1 base from V and 1 base from J, with 8 bases between. The length of the CDR3 is 14 residues. Germline CDR1 is SGHTA and CDR2 is FQGNSA. DNA of the CDR3: TGTGCCAGCAGCTTAGACTACACTTCCTACGAGCAGTACTTC. Its protein is CASSLDYTSYEQYF.

The gene calls are TRBV20-1 and TRBJ1-2, with D perhaps matching TRBD1 (6 bases). Germline CDR1 reads DFQATT; CDR2 reads SNEGSKA (reference sequence). The CDR3 consists of 15 residues. The V gene lost 6 bases and the J gene lost 0 bases, with 17 bases spanning the gap. Written as DNA, the CDR3 is TGCAGTGCGAGAACCGGACAGTCAGCTAACTATGGCTACACCTTC. This codes for CSARTGQSANYGYTF.

V gene TRBV6-6 combines with J gene TRBJ1-6; D is unresolved. This CDR3 is built from 14 residues. The ends were cut back, 2 bases at V and 7 bases at J, with 9 bases in the middle. Germline CDR1 is MNHNY and CDR2 is SVGAGI (reference sequence). For the CDR3, the DNA is TGTGCCAGCAGTTACAGCGGTACAAATTCACCCCTCCACTTT. Amino acid sequence: CASSYSGTNSPLHF.

This chain joins TRBV10-3 and TRBJ2-5; D is unresolved. The V end lost 3 bases, the J end lost 2 bases, and 16 bases lay between the germline ends. The germline V gene has CDR1 ENHRY and CDR2 SYGVKD. This CDR3 region has 16 residues. The DNA of the CDR3 is TGTGCCATCAGTGATCAGACCCTTATCGGTCAAGAGACCCAGTACTTC. Translating gives CAISDQTLIGQETQYF.

A few counts support this clonotype. CDR3 bases: TGCAGTGCCGTGGACAGCGGGAGGGGGTACAATGAGCAGTTCTTC. Translation: CSAVDSGRGYNEQFF. This rearrangement joins TRBV20-1 to TRBJ2-1; TRBD2 matches at 10 bases. The V gene's germline CDR1 is DFQATT and CDR2 SNEGSKA (reference sequence). J was trimmed by 4 bases and V by 6 bases; bases with no gene match: 9. The CDR3 loop spans 15 amino acids.

This clonotype has just a few counts. Its ends do not fully match the called genes, so a read error is possible. The chain uses TRBV5-1 and TRBJ2-3; TRBD2 matches 7 bases. Germline loops: CDR1 SGHRS, CDR2 YFSETQ. This CDR3 contains 15 residues. Here the CDR3 reads CASSSTGGLTDTQYF. The DNA of the CDR3 is TGTGCCAGCAGTTCTACGGGAGGATTAACAGATACGCAGTATTTT. Supplemented by reference TRBV5-1 and TRBJ2-3, the full variable domain reads KAGVTQTPRYLIKTRGQQVTLSCSPISGHRSVSWYQQTPGQGLQFLFEYFSETQRNKGNFPGRFSGRQFSNSRSEMNVSTLELGDSALYLCASSSTGGLTDTQYFGPGTRLTVL.

The V call is TRBV20-1, the J call TRBJ2-3; 11 positions agree with TRBD2. The germline CDR1 and CDR2 sequences are DFQATT and SNEGSKA (reference sequence). Trimming took 0 bases from V and 3 from J; bases not matched to a gene: 5. CDR3 length equals 16 residues. Here the CDR3 reads CSARETSGSYTDTQYF. The CDR3 nucleotides are TGCAGTGCTAGAGAAACTAGCGGGAGTTATACAGATACGCAGTATTTT.

This chain joins TRBV7-9 and TRBJ2-7; 8 bases map to TRBD1. V trimming: 0 bases; J trimming: 7 bases; junction bases outside the gene matches: 11. CDR1 is SEHNR, CDR2 FQNEAQ, per germline (reference sequence). The CDR3 runs to 16 residues. Written as DNA, the CDR3 is TGTGCCAGCAGCTTAGCGGGGACAGGAGGAAGACATGAGCAGTACTTC. As protein: CASSLAGTGGRHEQYF. The complete variable domain, with remaining parts taken from reference TRBV7-9 and TRBJ2-7, reads DTGVSQNPRHKITKRGQNVTFRCDPISEHNRLYWYRQTLGQGPEFLTYFQNEAQLEKSRLLSDRFSAERPKGSFSTLEIQRTEQGDSAMYLCASSLAGTGGRHEQYFGPGTRLTVT.

This clonotype was seen only a few times. The chain combines TRBV27 with TRBJ2-7, with TRBD1 matching over 7 bases. V lost 3 bases and J lost 2; bases outside the gene matches: 4. The length of the CDR3 is 14 residues. Germline values: CDR1 MNHEY, CDR2 SMNVEV (reference sequence). CDR3 coding DNA: TGTGCCAGCAGTTTCGGGACAGATACCTACGAGCAGTACTTC. Its protein is CASSFGTDTYEQYF.

This clonotype turned up a few times. The chain has TRBV4-2 and TRBJ2-3; TRBD2 aligns across 8 bases. Germline V gene data show CDR1 as LGHNA and CDR2 as YNFKEQ. CDR3 length: 15 residues. V shed 3 bases and J 4 bases; nucleotides not matched to a gene: 6. The CDR3 loop reads CASSQPAGVADTQYF. The CDR3 DNA sequence: TGTGCCAGCAGCCAGCCAGCGGGAGTAGCAGATACGCAGTATTTT.

The chain employs TRBV3-1 and TRBJ2-7; D is unresolved. The DNA end is a closer match to TRBJ2-5, so the J assignment may be wrong. The CDR3 consists of 12 residues. In germline, CDR1 is LGHDT, CDR2 YNNKEL (reference sequence). CDR3 protein: CASRGVKETQYF. The DNA of the CDR3 is TGTGCCAGCAGGGGTGTTAAAGAGACCCAGTACTTC.

The rearrangement links TRBV6-6 to TRBJ1-2, with D unresolved. Looked up from germline, CDR1 is MNHNY and CDR2 is SVGAGI (reference sequence). V was pared by 0 bases and J by 0 bases, with 5 bases between. The CDR3 loop spans 14 amino acids. Written as DNA, the CDR3 is TGTGCCAGCAGTTACTCGGGGACTAACTATGGCTACACCTTC. Amino acid sequence: CASSYSGTNYGYTF.

This chain connects TRBV21-1 to TRBJ2-2; the table's TRBD1 call for D was not verified on the DNA. TRBV21-1 is deemed a pseudogene. CDR3 length: 17 residues. CDR3 in DNA: TGTGCCAGCAGCCCCCCCGATGGGAACTTAAACACCGGGGAGCTGTTTTTT. Protein: CASSPPDGNLNTGELFF.

This clonotype was seen once. The rearrangement uses TRBV12-3 or TRBV12-4 and TRBJ2-3; 13 bases are a match to TRBD2. This CDR3 is built from 16 residues. V was clipped by 4 bases and J by 4 bases; unmatched bases: 5. The CDR3 coding sequence is TGTGCCAGCAGTTCGACTAGCGGGAGGCTCCCAGATACGCAGTATTTT. Protein: CASSSTSGRLPDTQYF.

The V and J genes are TRBV6-6 and TRBJ2-7; D is unresolved. The CDR3 runs 15 residues. Trimming removed 1 base at V and 4 bases at J, with 14 bases between. CDR1 and CDR2 (germline): MNHNY, SVGAGI (reference sequence). The CDR3 sequence: CASSYFDEASYEQYF. The DNA of the CDR3 is TGTGCCAGCAGTTACTTCGACGAGGCATCTTACGAGCAGTACTTC.

This sequence joins TRBV7-9 and TRBJ2-7; TRBD1 is a possible D gene (5 bases). The germline gives CDR1 SEHNR, CDR2 FQNEAQ (reference sequence). V lost 2 bases and J 5 bases, leaving 13 bases between the germline ends. The CDR3 has 14 amino acids. The CDR3 here is CASSLIPGSNEQYF. CDR3 nucleotide sequence: TGTGCCAGCAGCTTAATACCAGGGTCGAACGAGCAGTACTTC.

This sequence joins TRBV4-1 and TRBJ2-7, with D possibly matching TRBD2 (6 bases). V was cut by 2 bases and J by 5 bases, with 16 bases left in between. The CDR3 contains 15 residues. From germline, CDR1 is MGHRA and CDR2 YSYEKL. The CDR3 is CASSQLPGSFNEQYF. As DNA, the CDR3 is TGCGCCAGCAGCCAACTTCCCGGGAGTTTTAACGAGCAGTACTTC.